These 23 T cell receptor beta chains came from one sample sequenced in a study of beta chain bispecific antibodies for T cell cancers (dated by TCRdb to about 2021). Broad study findings and their caveats: Each sequenced sample mixed leukemia cell line cells with normal T cells, and most targeted TRBV signal came from the leukemia cells rather than normal T cells.

Antigens for these TCRs are unknown. T cells were expanded from blood mononuclear cells for two to three days with either the anti-CD3 antibody OKT3 or CD3/CD28 Dynabeads. The library was produced with 5' RACE. TCRdb took the public reads, trimmed them with fastp at Q25, ran MiXCR for clone calling and kept in-frame beta chains. CDR3 protein duplicates are merged, each entry listing the most common genes and DNA. This sample lists some 17,000 distinct CDR3 sequences; roughly 1.9% were detected once. The ten top clones hold 6.9% of the sample. The sequenced sample was healthy donor T cells cultured with leukemia cells. The receptors originated from a human donor in good health. Some clones in this sample may be carry-over from other donors' samples.

This clonotype was counted between two and nine times. The DNA for the CDR3 is TGTGCCAGCAGCACTCGGACAGGGAATCGGAGTGAGCAGTTCTTC. Amino acid sequence: CASSTRTGNRSEQFF. The chain carries TRBV9 and TRBJ2-1; 8 nucleotides line up with TRBD1. Trimming removed 4 bases from V and 9 bases from J; junction bases left unmatched: 12. CDR1 is SGDLS, CDR2 YYNGEE, per germline. CDR3 length: 15 residues.

This clonotype came up many times. The genes are TRBV10-2 and TRBJ2-7, with D perhaps TRBD1 or TRBD2 (5 bases each). This CDR3 spans 13 amino acids. Germline loops: CDR1 WSHSY, CDR2 SAAADI. Trimming shortened V by 6 bases and J by 3 bases, and 12 bases separated the two germline ends. CDR3 bases: TGCGCCAGCAGGGGACCGCTGAACTACGAGCAGTACTTC. Translated: CASRGPLNYEQYF.

This clonotype was recorded many times. The chain joins TRBV5-1 to TRBJ2-3; D is tentatively TRBD1 or TRBD2 (6 bases each). CDR3 length: 13 amino acids. V was shortened by 4 bases and J by 14 bases, with 20 bases between the two germline ends. Germline loops: CDR1 SGHRS, CDR2 YFSETQ. This CDR3 is CASSDSDGGSRYF. DNA for the CDR3: TGCGCCAGCAGCGACTCTGACGGGGGCAGTAGGTATTTT.

As to this clonotype: One base away lies a much larger clone, so this may be a sequencing read error. The J gene is TRBJ2-7, the V gene TRBV7-3; 10 bases fit TRBD1. CDR3 length: 15 amino acids. V lost 5 bases and J lost 7; bases outside the gene matches: 11. Germline lookup yields CDR1 SGHTA and CDR2 FQGTGA. DNA of the CDR3: TGTGCCAGCAGCCTAGTGGGGGGGACAGGGGAAGAGCAGTACTTC. Translation gives CASSLVGGTGEEQYF.

This clonotype was observed at least ten times. The V call is TRBV4-1, the J call TRBJ1-1; D perhaps matches TRBD1 (5 bases). The CDR3 runs to 14 residues. Deletions cut 7 bases from V and 4 bases from J, with 16 bases between. Germline V gene sequence: CDR1 MGHRA, CDR2 YSYEKL. The DNA of the CDR3 is TGCGCCAGCACCCTTGGGGGGGAAAGCACTGAAGCTTTCTTT. It encodes CASTLGGESTEAFF.

This clonotype was counted ten times or more. The rearrangement links TRBV20-1 to TRBJ2-5; perhaps TRBD1 as D (5 bases). The germline V and J ends were trimmed by 0 bases and 5 bases, with 10 bases remaining between them. This CDR3 region has 13 residues. Germline-derived CDR1 and CDR2 are DFQATT and SNEGSKA (reference sequence). CDR3 loop: CSAREEGDETQYF. DNA for the CDR3: TGCAGTGCTAGAGAGGAAGGGGATGAGACCCAGTACTTC.

This clonotype showed up many times. The chain links TRBV2 to TRBJ1-2; no firm D call. Germline CDR1 is SNHLY and CDR2 is FYNNEI. CDR3 length equals 14 residues. The V gene lost 1 base and the J gene lost 2 bases, with 8 bases spanning the gap. The CDR3 region has the DNA TGTGCCAGCAGTGAAGATCCGGGGAACTATGGCTACACCTTC. Translating gives CASSEDPGNYGYTF. The full variable domain, completed using reference TRBV2 and TRBJ1-2, is EPEVTQTPSHQVTQMGQEVILRCVPISNHLYFYWYRQILGQKVEFLVSFYNNEISEKSEIFDDQFSVERPDGSNFTLKIRSTKLEDSAMYFCASSEDPGNYGYTFGSGTRLTVV.

The sample holds many counts of this clonotype. V gene TRBV4-1 combines with J gene TRBJ1-6; TRBD1 might be the D (5 bases). Trimming removed 0 bases from V and 7 bases from J, with 16 bases in between. Germline CDR1 is MGHRA and CDR2 is YSYEKL. The CDR3 is 17 amino acids. CDR3 DNA: TGCGCCAGCAGCCAAGATATCCCCCAGGGTTGGAATTCACCCCTCCACTTT. Residues: CASSQDIPQGWNSPLHF.

This clonotype was seen repeatedly, ten times or more. The chain employs TRBV2 and TRBJ2-3, with a weak D call TRBD1 (6 bases). V was trimmed by 5 bases and J by 5 bases, leaving 14 bases between them. CDR3 length equals 14 residues. The V gene's germline CDR1 is SNHLY and CDR2 FYNNEI. CDR3 region: CASSFDPRGDTQYF. For the CDR3, the DNA is TGTGCCAGCAGTTTCGACCCCAGGGGAGATACGCAGTATTTT.

The table lists this clonotype with many counts. This chain joins TRBV30 and TRBJ2-1; tentative D call: TRBD2 (6 bases). This CDR3 region has 11 residues. Germline CDR1 is GTSNPN and CDR2 is SVGIG (reference sequence). The V end lost 4 bases, the J end lost 7 bases, and 8 bases lay between the germline ends. Here the CDR3 DNA reads TGTGCCTGGAAGGCGGGGAATGAGCAGTTCTTC. This translates into CAWKAGNEQFF.

This clonotype was observed at least ten times. The chain employs TRBV20-1 and TRBJ2-3, with D unclear. Germline V lookup: CDR1 DFQATT, CDR2 SNEGSKA (reference sequence). The CDR3 is 9 residues long. In DNA, the CDR3 is TGCAGAGTAGGGGATACGCAGTATTTT. Its translation: CRVGDTQYF.

This clonotype was observed many times. J is TRBJ1-5 and V is TRBV19; D gene unclear. The V gene's germline CDR1 is LNHDA and CDR2 SQIVND (reference sequence). V dropped 2 bases and J dropped 5 bases, with 7 bases sitting between them. This CDR3 is 13 amino acids long. DNA for the CDR3: TGTGCCAGTAGTATATTCCAGGATCAGCCCCAGCATTTT. Encoded protein: CASSIFQDQPQHF.

This clonotype was picked up many times. The chain links TRBV4-1 to TRBJ2-2; no clear D. Germline V gives CDR1 MGHRA, CDR2 YSYEKL. Trimming took off 4 bases at V and 4 bases at J, with 1 base between the two ends. The CDR3 loop spans 11 amino acids. In nucleotides, the CDR3 is TGCGCCAGCAGCCTCACCGGGGAGCTGTTTTTT. This translates into CASSLTGELFF.

This clonotype is judged medium-sized (0.01 to 0.1%). The CDR3 DNA follows: TGCAGTGCCCACACCAATACAGGGAGGTACGAGCAGTACTTC. This codes for CSAHTNTGRYEQYF. The chain uses TRBV20-1 and TRBJ2-7; D possibly uses TRBD1 or TRBD2 (6 bases each). Trimming took 6 bases from V and 4 from J, leaving 19 bases between them. The CDR3 consists of 14 residues. CDR1 DFQATT and CDR2 SNEGSKA come from the germline V gene (reference sequence).

At least ten counts were recorded for this clonotype. The chain employs TRBV30 and TRBJ2-5, with 11 positions matching TRBD2. The trim removed 1 base at V and 5 bases at J, leaving 6 bases unmatched. CDR3 length equals 15 residues. Germline CDR1 is GTSNPN and CDR2 is SVGIG (reference sequence). CDR3 amino acids: CAWSALAGGRETQYF. DNA for the CDR3: TGTGCCTGGAGTGCCCTAGCGGGGGGTAGGGAGACCCAGTACTTC.

This clonotype is medium-sized in the sample. CDR3 amino acids: CASSYAGTTEAFF. The CDR3 DNA reads as TGTGCCAGCAGTTACGCCGGGACCACTGAAGCTTTCTTT. This chain joins TRBV6-5 and TRBJ1-1, with a possible D match to TRBD1 (5 bases). The V gene lost 2 bases and the J gene lost 4 bases, with 8 bases spanning the gap. Germline V gives CDR1 MNHEY, CDR2 SVGAGI. The CDR3 extends over 13 amino acids.

This clonotype was detected a few times. The chain has TRBV2 and TRBJ2-1; TRBD1 or TRBD2 may be the D gene (6 bases each). V was cut by 4 bases and J by 0 bases, with 7 bases left in between. Germline V gene data show CDR1 as SNHLY and CDR2 as FYNNEI. This CDR3 is built from 14 residues. The CDR3 DNA follows: TGTGCCAGCAGTGCGGGGGCCTCCTACAATGAGCAGTTCTTC. This translates into CASSAGASYNEQFF. The variable domain in full, with the rest retrieved from reference TRBV2 and TRBJ2-1, is EPEVTQTPSHQVTQMGQEVILRCVPISNHLYFYWYRQILGQKVEFLVSFYNNEISEKSEIFDDQFSVERPDGSNFTLKIRSTKLEDSAMYFCASSAGASYNEQFFGPGTRLTVL.

This clonotype was counted many times. The rearrangement joins TRBV30 to TRBJ1-2; a possible D gene is TRBD1 (6 bases). The germline CDR1 and CDR2 sequences are GTSNPN and SVGIG (reference sequence). Trimming stripped 5 bases from V and 3 bases from J, with 16 bases between. The CDR3 has 14 residues. The CDR3 here is CAWVLPGHYYGYTF. The CDR3 DNA reads as TGTGCCTGGGTACTACCGGGACATTACTATGGCTACACCTTC. The full variable domain, rest sourced from reference TRBV30 and TRBJ1-2, is SQTIHQWPATLVQPVGSPLSLECTVEGTSNPNLYWYRQAAGRGLQLLFYSVGIGQISSEVPQNLSASRPQDRQFILSSKKLLLSDSGFYLCAWVLPGHYYGYTFGSGTRLTVV.

CDR3 nucleotides: TGTGCCAGCAGCCCACGGGTTGCAGGGGGCTTCTTCGAGCAGTACTTC. It specifies CASSPRVAGGFFEQYF. V and J are TRBV5-4 and TRBJ2-7; 8 nucleotides align to TRBD1. Losses at the gene ends were 4 bases for V and 6 bases for J; bases not matched to a gene: 15. The CDR3 runs to 16 residues. Germline CDR1 reads SGHNT; CDR2 reads YYREEE (reference sequence).

The sample holds many counts of this clonotype. J is TRBJ1-6 and V is TRBV30; a possible D gene is TRBD1 (5 bases). Germline CDR1 GTSNPN, CDR2 SVGIG (reference sequence). V dropped 2 bases and J dropped 7 bases, with 12 bases sitting between them. CDR3 size: 14 residues. CDR3 sequence: CAWSPTRGNSPLHF. CDR3 nucleotide sequence: TGTGCCTGGAGTCCTACTCGGGGCAATTCACCCCTCCACTTT.

The table lists this clonotype with many counts. The chain is built from TRBV7-8 and TRBJ2-2, with 7 positions matching TRBD1. The germline gives CDR1 SGHVS, CDR2 FQNEAQ. The CDR3 extends over 18 amino acids. Trimming took 0 bases from V and 0 from J; bases not matched to a gene: 7. This chain's CDR3 is CASSLARRQGSNTGELFF. The CDR3 DNA is TGTGCCAGCAGCTTAGCCCGGCGACAGGGATCGAACACCGGGGAGCTGTTTTTT.

The sample holds many counts of this clonotype. The chain has TRBV20-1 and TRBJ2-7, with D tentatively TRBD2 (6 bases). V lost 6 bases, J lost 4 bases, and 22 bases lay in between. The V gene's germline CDR1 is DFQATT and CDR2 SNEGSKA (reference sequence). The CDR3 contains 15 residues. The CDR3 region has the DNA TGCAGTGCGGAGGGGACGAACAACTATTTATACGAGCAGTACTTC. As protein: CSAEGTNNYLYEQYF.

This clonotype occurred many times. V usage is TRBV20-1 and J usage is TRBJ2-7, with 8 bases that match TRBD1. Germline loops: CDR1 DFQATT, CDR2 SNEGSKA (reference sequence). V shed 4 bases and J 3 bases; nucleotides not matched to a gene: 11. The CDR3 consists of 15 residues. The CDR3 here is CSAKSEQGEFYEQYF. CDR3 coding DNA: TGCAGTGCTAAGAGTGAACAGGGGGAGTTCTACGAGCAGTACTTC.